This note documents a single T cell receptor beta chain sequence. The entry originates in a study of OX40 agonist ivuxolimab in advanced cancers. CDR3 size: 12 residues. Germline values: CDR1 LNHDA, CDR2 SQIVND (reference sequence). The V end was cut by 4 bases, the J end by 2 bases, with 5 bases between. Repertoires were generated with immunoSEQ multiplex PCR, while TCRdb's copy carries only in-frame clones and drops some. The sample lists tens of thousands of clones; around four fifths were seen once. The TCR sequence derives from an adult with an advanced solid tumor such as melanoma, head and neck, liver or kidney cancer. The specimen was CD4+ or CD8+ T cells sorted from blood, collected in a trial of the OX40 agonist ivuxolimab. The V gene is TRBV19, the J gene TRBJ2-5; D not resolved. The CDR3 region is CASSTAQETQYF. The CDR3 DNA follows: TGTGCCAGTAGTACAGCGCAAGAGACCCAGTACTTC.